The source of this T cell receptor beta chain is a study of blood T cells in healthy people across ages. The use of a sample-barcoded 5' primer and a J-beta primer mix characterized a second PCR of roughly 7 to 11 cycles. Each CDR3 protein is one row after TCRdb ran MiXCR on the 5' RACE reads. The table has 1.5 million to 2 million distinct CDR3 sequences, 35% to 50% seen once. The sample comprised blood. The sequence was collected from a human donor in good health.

As DNA, the CDR3 is TGTGCCAGCTCACCCCCGGGACCCAACGGAGAGCAGTACTTC. It encodes CASSPPGPNGEQYF. The chain is built from TRBV18 and TRBJ2-7, with D possibly called TRBD1 or TRBD2 (5 bases each). V gave up 3 bases and J gave up 7 bases, with 16 bases separating them. The CDR3 extends over 14 amino acids. CDR1 is KGHSH and CDR2 is LQKENI in the germline V gene.